One sample yielded the 3 T cell receptor beta chains listed below, sequenced in a study of cytomegalovirus exposure and HLA in healthy donors. The repertoire was sequenced with immunoSEQ multiplex PCR; TCRdb's copy has only in-frame clones and lacks some. The repertoire holds fewer than 150,000 clones, with 80% to 90% as singletons. The sample was PBMCs. The source is a woman between 18 and 30 years old in good health and CMV-seropositive.

This chain links TRBV5-1 with TRBJ2-1, with D possibly TRBD2 on 6 matching bases. The CDR3 totals 19 residues. Trimming removed 1 base at V and 3 bases at J, with 23 bases between. Germline V gives CDR1 SGHRS, CDR2 YFSETQ. In DNA form, the CDR3 reads TGCGCCAGCAGCTTGTCGAACCGTCTGACTAGGCGGATCTACAATGAGCAGTTCTTC. Protein sequence: CASSLSNRLTRRIYNEQFF. The whole variable domain, remainder taken from reference TRBV5-1 and TRBJ2-1, is KAGVTQTPRYLIKTRGQQVTLSCSPISGHRSVSWYQQTPGQGLQFLFEYFSETQRNKGNFPGRFSGRQFSNSRSEMNVSTLELGDSALYLCASSLSNRLTRRIYNEQFFGPGTRLTVL.

The table lists this clone with a count of one. CDR3 loop: CASSLTGEHQPQHF. CDR3 nucleotides: TGTGCCAGCAGCCTGACAGGGGAGCACCAGCCCCAGCATTTT. This rearrangement joins TRBV9 to TRBJ1-5; 8 nucleotides agree with TRBD1. The CDR3 runs 14 residues. Germline V gene sequence: CDR1 SGDLS, CDR2 YYNGEE. After removal of 4 bases from V and 7 bases from J, the junction contained 7 bases not matched to a gene.

The rearrangement uses TRBV25-1 and TRBJ1-5; 8 bases map to TRBD1. From germline, CDR1 is MGHDK and CDR2 SYGVNS. The CDR3 is made up of 14 amino acids. The V segment lost 6 bases and the J segment 4 bases; nucleotides outside the gene matches: 5. This CDR3 is CASRQTGANQPQHF. The CDR3, as DNA: TGTGCCAGCAGACAGACAGGGGCGAATCAGCCCCAGCATTTT.